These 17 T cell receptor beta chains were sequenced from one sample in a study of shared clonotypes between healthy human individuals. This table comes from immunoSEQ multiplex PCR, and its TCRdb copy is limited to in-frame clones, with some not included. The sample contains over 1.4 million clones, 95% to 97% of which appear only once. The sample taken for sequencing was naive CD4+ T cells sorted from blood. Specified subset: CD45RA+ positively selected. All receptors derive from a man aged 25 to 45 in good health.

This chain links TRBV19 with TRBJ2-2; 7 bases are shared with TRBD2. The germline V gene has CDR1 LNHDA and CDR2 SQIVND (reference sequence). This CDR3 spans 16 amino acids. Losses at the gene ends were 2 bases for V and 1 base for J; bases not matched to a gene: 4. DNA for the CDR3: TGTGCCAGTAGTATACCCCGGGGGGTGAACACCGGGGAGCTGTTTTTT. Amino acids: CASSIPRGVNTGELFF.

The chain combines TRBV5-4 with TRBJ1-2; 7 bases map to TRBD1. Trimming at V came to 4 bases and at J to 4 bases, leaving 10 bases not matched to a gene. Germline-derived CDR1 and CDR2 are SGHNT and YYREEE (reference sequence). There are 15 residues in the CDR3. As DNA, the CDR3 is TGTGCCAGCAGCCTGCCGACCCCAGGGGGCTATGGCTACACCTTC. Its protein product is CASSLPTPGGYGYTF. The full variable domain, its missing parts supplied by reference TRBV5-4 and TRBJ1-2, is ETGVTQSPTHLIKTRGQQVTLRCSSQSGHNTVSWYQQALGQGPQFIFQYYREEENGRGNFPPRFSGLQFPNYSSELNVNALELDDSALYLCASSLPTPGGYGYTFGSGTRLTVV.

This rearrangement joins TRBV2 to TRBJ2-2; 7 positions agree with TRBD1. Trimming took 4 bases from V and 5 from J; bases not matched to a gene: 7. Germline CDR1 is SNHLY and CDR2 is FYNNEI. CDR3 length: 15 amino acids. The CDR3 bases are TGTGCCAGCAGTGTGGGACAGAGATTTACCGGGGAGCTGTTTTTT. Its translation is CASSVGQRFTGELFF. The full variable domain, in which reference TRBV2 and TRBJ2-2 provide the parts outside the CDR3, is EPEVTQTPSHQVTQMGQEVILRCVPISNHLYFYWYRQILGQKVEFLVSFYNNEISEKSEIFDDQFSVERPDGSNFTLKIRSTKLEDSAMYFCASSVGQRFTGELFFGEGSRLTVL.

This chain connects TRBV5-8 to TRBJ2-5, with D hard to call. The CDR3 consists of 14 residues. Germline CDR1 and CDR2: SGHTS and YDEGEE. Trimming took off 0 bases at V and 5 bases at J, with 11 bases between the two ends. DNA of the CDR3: TGTGCCAGCAGCTTGGGTGCGCATGTGGAGACCCAGTACTTC. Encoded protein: CASSLGAHVETQYF.

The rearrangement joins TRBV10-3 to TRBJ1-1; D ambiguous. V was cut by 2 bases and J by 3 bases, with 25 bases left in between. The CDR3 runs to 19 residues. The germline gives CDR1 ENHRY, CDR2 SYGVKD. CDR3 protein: CAISENEGGSLKSDTEAFF. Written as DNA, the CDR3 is TGTGCCATCAGTGAGAACGAGGGTGGTAGTTTGAAATCGGACACTGAAGCTTTCTTT.

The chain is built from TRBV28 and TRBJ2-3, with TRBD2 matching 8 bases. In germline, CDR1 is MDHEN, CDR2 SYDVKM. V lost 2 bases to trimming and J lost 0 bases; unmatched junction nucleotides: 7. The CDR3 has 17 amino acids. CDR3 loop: CASSLKRLALSTDTQYF. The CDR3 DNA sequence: TGTGCCAGCAGTTTAAAGAGACTAGCGCTTAGCACAGATACGCAGTATTTT.

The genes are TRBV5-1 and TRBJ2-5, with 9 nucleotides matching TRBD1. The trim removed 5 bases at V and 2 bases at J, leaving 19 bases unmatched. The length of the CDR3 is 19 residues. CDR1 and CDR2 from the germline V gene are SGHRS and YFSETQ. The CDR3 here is CASSRGAGLRQGVQETQYF. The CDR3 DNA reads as TGCGCCAGCAGTCGAGGGGCTGGGCTGCGACAGGGGGTACAAGAGACCCAGTACTTC. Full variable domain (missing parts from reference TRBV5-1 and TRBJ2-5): KAGVTQTPRYLIKTRGQQVTLSCSPISGHRSVSWYQQTPGQGLQFLFEYFSETQRNKGNFPGRFSGRQFSNSRSEMNVSTLELGDSALYLCASSRGAGLRQGVQETQYFGPGTRLLVL.

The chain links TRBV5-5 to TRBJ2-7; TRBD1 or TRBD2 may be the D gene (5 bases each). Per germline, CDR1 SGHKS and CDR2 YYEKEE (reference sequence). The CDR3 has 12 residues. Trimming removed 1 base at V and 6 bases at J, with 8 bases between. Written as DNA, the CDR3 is TGTGCCAGCAGCTTGTCAGGGACCGAGCAGTACTTC. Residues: CASSLSGTEQYF.

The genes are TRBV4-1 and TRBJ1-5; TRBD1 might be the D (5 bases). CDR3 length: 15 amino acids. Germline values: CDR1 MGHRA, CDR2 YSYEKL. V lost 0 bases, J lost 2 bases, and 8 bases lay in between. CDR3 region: CASSQEQDRNQPQHF. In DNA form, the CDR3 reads TGCGCCAGCAGCCAAGAACAGGATCGCAATCAGCCCCAGCATTTT.

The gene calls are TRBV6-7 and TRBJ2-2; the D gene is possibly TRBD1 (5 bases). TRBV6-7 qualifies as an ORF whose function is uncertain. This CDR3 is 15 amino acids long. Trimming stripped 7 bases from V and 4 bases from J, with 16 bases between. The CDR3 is CASTQETATTGELFF. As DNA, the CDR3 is TGTGCCAGCACACAGGAAACCGCTACCACCGGGGAGCTGTTTTTT.

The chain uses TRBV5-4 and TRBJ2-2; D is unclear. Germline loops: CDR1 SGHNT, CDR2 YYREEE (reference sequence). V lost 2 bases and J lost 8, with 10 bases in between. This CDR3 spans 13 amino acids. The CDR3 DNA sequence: TGTGCCAGCAGCTTCGTTTTGAGTGGGGAGCTGTTTTTT. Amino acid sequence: CASSFVLSGELFF.

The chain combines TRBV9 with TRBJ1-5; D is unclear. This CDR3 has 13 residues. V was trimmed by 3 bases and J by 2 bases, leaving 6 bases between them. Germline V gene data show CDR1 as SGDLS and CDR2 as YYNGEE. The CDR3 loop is CASSADGNQPQHF. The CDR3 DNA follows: TGTGCCAGCAGCGCCGACGGCAATCAGCCCCAGCATTTT.

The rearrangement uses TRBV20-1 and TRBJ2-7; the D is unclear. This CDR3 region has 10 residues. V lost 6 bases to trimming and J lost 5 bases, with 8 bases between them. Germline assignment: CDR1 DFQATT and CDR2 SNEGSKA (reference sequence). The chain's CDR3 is CSATEDEQYF. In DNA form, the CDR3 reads TGCAGTGCCACGGAAGACGAGCAGTACTTC.

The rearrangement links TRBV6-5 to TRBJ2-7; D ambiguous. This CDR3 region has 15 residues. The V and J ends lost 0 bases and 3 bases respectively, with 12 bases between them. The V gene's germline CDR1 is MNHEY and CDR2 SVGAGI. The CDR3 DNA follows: TGTGCCAGCAGTTACTCGACATGGCAGATCTACGAGCAGTACTTC. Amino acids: CASSYSTWQIYEQYF.

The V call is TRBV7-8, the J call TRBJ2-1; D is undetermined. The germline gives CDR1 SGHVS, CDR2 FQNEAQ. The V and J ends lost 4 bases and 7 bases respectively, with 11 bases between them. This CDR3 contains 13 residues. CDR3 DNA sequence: TGTGCCAGCAGCTCAGCCACGACAAATGAGCAGTTCTTC. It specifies CASSSATTNEQFF.

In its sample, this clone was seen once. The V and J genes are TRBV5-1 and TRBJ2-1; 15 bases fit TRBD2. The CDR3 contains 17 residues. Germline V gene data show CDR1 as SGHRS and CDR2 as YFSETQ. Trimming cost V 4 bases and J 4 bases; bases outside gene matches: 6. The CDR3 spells CASSVGLAGGHYNEQFF. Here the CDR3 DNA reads TGCGCCAGCAGCGTGGGACTAGCGGGAGGACATTACAATGAGCAGTTCTTC.

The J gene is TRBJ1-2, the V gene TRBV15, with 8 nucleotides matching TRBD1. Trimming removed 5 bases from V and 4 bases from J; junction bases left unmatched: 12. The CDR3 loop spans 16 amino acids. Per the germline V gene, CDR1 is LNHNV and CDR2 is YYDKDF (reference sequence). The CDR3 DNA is TGTGCCACCAGCCCACCCTCAGGACAGGGAGGCTATGGCTACACCTTC. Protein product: CATSPPSGQGGYGYTF.